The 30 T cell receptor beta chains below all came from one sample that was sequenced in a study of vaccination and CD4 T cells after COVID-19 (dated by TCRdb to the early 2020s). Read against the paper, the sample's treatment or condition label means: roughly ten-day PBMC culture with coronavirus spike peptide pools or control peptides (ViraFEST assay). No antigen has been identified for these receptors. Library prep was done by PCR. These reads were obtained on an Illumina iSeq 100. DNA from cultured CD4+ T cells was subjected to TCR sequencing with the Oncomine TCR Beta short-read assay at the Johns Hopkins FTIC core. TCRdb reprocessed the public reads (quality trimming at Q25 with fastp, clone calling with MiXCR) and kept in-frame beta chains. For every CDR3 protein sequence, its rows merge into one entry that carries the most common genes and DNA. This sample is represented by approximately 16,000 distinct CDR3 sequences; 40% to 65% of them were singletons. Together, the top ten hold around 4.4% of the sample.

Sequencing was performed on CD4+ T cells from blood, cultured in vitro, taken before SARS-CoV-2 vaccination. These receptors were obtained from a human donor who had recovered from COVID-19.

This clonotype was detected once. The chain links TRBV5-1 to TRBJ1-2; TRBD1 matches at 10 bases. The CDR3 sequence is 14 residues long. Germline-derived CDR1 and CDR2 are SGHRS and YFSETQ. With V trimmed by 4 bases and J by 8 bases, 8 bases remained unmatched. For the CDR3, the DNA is TGCGCCAGCAGCCCGGACAGGGGGAGAAGAGGCTACACCTTC. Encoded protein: CASSPDRGRRGYTF. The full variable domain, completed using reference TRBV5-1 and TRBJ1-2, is KAGVTQTPRYLIKTRGQQVTLSCSPISGHRSVSWYQQTPGQGLQFLFEYFSETQRNKGNFPGRFSGRQFSNSRSEMNVSTLELGDSALYLCASSPDRGRRGYTFGSGTRLTVV.

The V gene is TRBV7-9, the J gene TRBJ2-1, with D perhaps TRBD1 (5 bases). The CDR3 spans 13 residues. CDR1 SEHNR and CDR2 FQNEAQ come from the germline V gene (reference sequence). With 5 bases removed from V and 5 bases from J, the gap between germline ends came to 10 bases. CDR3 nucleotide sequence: TGTGCCAGCAGCACCGACAGACACAATGAGCAGTTCTTC. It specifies CASSTDRHNEQFF. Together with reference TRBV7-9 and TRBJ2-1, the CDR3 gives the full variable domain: DTGVSQNPRHKITKRGQNVTFRCDPISEHNRLYWYRQTLGQGPEFLTYFQNEAQLEKSRLLSDRFSAERPKGSFSTLEIQRTEQGDSAMYLCASSTDRHNEQFFGPGTRLTVL.

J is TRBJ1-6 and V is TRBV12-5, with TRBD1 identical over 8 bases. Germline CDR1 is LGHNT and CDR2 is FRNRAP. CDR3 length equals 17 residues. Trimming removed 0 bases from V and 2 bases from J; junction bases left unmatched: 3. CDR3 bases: TGTGCTAGTGGTTTGGTCTCAGGGGGCACCTATAATTCACCCCTCCACTTT. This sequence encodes CASGLVSGGTYNSPLHF.

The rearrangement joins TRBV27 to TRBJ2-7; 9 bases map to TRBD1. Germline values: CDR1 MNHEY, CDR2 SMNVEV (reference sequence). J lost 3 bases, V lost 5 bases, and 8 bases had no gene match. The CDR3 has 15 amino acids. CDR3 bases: TGTGCCAGCAGTCCGACAGGGGGGGCGCACTACGAGCAGTACTTC. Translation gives CASSPTGGAHYEQYF.

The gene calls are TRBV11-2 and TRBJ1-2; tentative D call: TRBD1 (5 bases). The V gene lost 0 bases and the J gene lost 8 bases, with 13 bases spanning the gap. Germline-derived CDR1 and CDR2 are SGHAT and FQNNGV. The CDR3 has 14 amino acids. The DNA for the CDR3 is TGTGCCAGCAGCTTAGAAGGAGGGGAGAAGGGCTACACCTTC. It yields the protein CASSLEGGEKGYTF. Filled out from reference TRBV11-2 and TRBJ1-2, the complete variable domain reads EAGVAQSPRYKIIEKRQSVAFWCNPISGHATLYWYQQILGQGPKLLIQFQNNGVVDDSQLPKDRFSAERLKGVDSTLKIQPAKLEDSAVYLCASSLEGGEKGYTFGSGTRLTVV.

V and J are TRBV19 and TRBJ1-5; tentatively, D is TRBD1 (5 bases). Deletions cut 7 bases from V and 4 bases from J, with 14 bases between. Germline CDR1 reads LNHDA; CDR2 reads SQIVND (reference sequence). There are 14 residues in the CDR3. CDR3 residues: CASTLGRINQPQHF. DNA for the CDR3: TGTGCCAGTACCTTGGGACGGATAAATCAGCCCCAGCATTTT. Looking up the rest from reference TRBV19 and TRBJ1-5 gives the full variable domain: DGGITQSPKYLFRKEGQNVTLSCEQNLNHDAMYWYRQDPGQGLRLIYYSQIVNDFQKGDIAEGYSVSREKKESFPLTVTSAQKNPTAFYLCASTLGRINQPQHFGDGTRLSIL.

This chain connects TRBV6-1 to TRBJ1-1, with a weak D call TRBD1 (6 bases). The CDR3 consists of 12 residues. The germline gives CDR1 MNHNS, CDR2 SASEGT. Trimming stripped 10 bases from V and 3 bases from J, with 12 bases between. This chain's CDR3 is CATGDTYTEAFF. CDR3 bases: TGTGCCACCGGGGACACCTACACTGAAGCTTTCTTT.

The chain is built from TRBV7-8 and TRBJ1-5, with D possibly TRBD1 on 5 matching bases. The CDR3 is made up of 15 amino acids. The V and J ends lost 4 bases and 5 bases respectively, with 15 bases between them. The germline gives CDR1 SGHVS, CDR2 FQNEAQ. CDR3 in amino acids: CASSWASGTDQPQHF. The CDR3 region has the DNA TGTGCCAGCAGCTGGGCTAGCGGGACCGATCAGCCCCAGCATTTT. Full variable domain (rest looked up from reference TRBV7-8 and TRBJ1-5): GAGVSQSPRYKVAKRGQDVALRCDPISGHVSLFWYQQALGQGPEFLTYFQNEAQLDKSGLPSDRFFAERPEGSVSTLKIQRTQQEDSAVYLCASSWASGTDQPQHFGDGTRLSIL.

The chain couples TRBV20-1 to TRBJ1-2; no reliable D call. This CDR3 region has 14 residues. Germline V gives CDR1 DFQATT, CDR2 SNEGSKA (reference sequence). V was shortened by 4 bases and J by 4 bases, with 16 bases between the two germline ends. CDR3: CSANPVSGPYGYTF. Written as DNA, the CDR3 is TGCAGTGCTAACCCCGTGTCAGGCCCCTATGGCTACACCTTC.

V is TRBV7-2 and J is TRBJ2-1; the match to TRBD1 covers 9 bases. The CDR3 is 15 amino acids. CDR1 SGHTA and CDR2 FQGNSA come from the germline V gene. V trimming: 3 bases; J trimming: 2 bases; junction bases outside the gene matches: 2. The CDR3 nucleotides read TGTGCCAGCAGCTTGGGGACAGGGCCCTACAATGAGCAGTTCTTC. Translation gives CASSLGTGPYNEQFF. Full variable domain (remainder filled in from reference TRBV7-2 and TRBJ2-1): GAGVSQSPSNKVTEKGKDVELRCDPISGHTALYWYRQSLGQGLEFLIYFQGNSAPDKSGLPSDRFSAERTGGSVSTLTIQRTQQEDSAVYLCASSLGTGPYNEQFFGPGTRLTVL.

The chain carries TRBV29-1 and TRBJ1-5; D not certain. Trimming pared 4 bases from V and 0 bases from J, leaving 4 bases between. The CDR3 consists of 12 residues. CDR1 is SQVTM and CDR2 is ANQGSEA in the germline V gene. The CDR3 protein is CSVGTSNQPQHF. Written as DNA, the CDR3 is TGCAGCGTTGGTACTAGCAATCAGCCCCAGCATTTT.

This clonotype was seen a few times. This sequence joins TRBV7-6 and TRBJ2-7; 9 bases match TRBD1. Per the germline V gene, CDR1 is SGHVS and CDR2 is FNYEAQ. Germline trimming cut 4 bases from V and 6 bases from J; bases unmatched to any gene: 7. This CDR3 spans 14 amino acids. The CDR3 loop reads CASSWGQGQGEQYF. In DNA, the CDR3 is TGTGCCAGCAGCTGGGGACAGGGACAGGGCGAGCAGTACTTC.

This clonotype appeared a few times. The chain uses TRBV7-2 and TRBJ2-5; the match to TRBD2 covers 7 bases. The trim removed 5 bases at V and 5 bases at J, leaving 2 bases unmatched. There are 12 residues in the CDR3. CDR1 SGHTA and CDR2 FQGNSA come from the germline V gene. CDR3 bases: TGTGCCAGCAGCACTAGCGTTGAGACCCAGTACTTC. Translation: CASSTSVETQYF.

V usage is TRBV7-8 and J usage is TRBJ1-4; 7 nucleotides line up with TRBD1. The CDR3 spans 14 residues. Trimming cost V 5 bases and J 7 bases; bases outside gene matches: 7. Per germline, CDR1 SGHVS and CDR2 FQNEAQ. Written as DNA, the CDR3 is TGTGCCAGCAGCCCCGGACAGGCGGGTGAAAAACTGTTTTTT. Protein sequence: CASSPGQAGEKLFF.

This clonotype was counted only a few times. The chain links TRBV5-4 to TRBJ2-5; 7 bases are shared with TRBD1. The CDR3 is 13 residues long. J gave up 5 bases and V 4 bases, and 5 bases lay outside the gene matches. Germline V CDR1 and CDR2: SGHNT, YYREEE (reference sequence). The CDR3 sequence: CASSRDRAETQYF. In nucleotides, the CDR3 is TGTGCCAGCAGCAGAGACAGGGCGGAGACCCAGTACTTC.

The CDR3 bases are TGTGCCATCAAGAACACGGGGTCCATGAACACTGAAGCTTTCTTT. Translation gives CAIKNTGSMNTEAFF. V gene TRBV10-3 combines with J gene TRBJ1-1; unclear D gene. This CDR3 region has 15 residues. V dropped 7 bases and J dropped 0 bases, with 15 bases sitting between them. Germline CDR1 ENHRY, CDR2 SYGVKD.

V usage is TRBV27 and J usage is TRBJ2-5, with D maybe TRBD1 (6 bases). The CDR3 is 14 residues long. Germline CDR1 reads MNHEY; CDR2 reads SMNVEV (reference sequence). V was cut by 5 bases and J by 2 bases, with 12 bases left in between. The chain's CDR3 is CASSMTGFQETQYF. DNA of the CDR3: TGTGCCAGCAGTATGACAGGCTTTCAAGAGACCCAGTACTTC.

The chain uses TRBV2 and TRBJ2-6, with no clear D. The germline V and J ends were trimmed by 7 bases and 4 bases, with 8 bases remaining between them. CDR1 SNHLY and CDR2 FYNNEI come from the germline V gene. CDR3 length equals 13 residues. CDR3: CASTLWGANVLTF. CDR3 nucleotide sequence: TGTGCCAGCACCCTTTGGGGGGCCAACGTCCTGACTTTC.

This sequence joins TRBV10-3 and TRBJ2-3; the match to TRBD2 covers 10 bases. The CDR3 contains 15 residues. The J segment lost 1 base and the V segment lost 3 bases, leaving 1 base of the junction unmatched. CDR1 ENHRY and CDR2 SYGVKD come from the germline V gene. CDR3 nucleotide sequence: TGTGCCATCAGTGAAAGCGGGGGGGGCACAGATACGCAGTATTTT. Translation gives CAISESGGGTDTQYF.

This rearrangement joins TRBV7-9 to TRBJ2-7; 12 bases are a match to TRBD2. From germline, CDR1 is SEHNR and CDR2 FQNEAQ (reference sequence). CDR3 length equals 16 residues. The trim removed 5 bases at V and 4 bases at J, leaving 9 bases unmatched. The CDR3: CASSLPATSGRYEQYF. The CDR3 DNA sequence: TGTGCCAGCAGCCTCCCAGCGACTAGCGGGAGATACGAGCAGTACTTC.

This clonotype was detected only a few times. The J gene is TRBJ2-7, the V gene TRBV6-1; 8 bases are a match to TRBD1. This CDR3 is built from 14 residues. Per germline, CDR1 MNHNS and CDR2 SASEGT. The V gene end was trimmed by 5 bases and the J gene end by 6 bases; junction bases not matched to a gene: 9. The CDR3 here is CASSRQKTGGEQYF. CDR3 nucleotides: TGTGCCAGCAGTCGCCAAAAAACAGGGGGCGAGCAGTACTTC.

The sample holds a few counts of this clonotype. CDR3 nucleotides: TGCAGTGCTAGTGTTGCGGATCACATTCAGTACTTC. Translating gives CSASVADHIQYF. The gene calls are TRBV20-1 and TRBJ2-4; D gene ambiguous. Trimming left V 3 bases short and J 8 bases short, with 11 bases between. Germline V lookup: CDR1 DFQATT, CDR2 SNEGSKA (reference sequence). The CDR3 sequence is 12 residues long.

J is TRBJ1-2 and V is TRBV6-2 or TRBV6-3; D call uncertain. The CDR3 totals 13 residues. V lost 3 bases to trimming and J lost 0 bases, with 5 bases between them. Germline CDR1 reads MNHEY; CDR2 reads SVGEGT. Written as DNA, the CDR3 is TGTGCCAGCAGTTATGGCACTAACTATGGCTACACCTTC. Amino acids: CASSYGTNYGYTF.

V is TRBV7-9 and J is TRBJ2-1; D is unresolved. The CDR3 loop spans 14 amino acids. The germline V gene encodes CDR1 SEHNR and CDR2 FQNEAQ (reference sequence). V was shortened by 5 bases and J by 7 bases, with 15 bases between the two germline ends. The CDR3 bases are TGTGCCAGCAGCCTCACTGGACGTAGGAATGAGCAGTTCTTC. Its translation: CASSLTGRRNEQFF.

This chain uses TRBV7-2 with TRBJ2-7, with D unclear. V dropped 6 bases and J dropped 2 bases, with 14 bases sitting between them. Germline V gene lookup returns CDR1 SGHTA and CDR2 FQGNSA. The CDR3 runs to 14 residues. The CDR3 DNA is TGTGCCAGCAGTCCAACCGTCAGGACCTACGAGCAGTACTTC. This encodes CASSPTVRTYEQYF.

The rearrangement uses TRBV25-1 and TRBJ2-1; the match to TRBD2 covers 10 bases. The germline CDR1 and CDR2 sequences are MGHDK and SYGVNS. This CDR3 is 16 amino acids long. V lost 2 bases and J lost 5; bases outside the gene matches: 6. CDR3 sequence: CASSEPGLADNNEQFF. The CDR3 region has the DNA TGTGCCAGCAGTGAACCCGGACTAGCGGACAACAATGAGCAGTTCTTC.

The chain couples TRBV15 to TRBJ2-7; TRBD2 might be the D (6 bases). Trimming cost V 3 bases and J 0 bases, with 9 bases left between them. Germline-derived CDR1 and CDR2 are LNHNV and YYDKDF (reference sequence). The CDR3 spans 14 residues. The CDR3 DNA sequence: TGTGCCACCAGCAGTCGGGAGAGCTCCTACGAGCAGTACTTC. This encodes CATSSRESSYEQYF. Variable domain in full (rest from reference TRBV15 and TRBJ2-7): DAMVIQNPRYQVTQFGKPVTLSCSQTLNHNVMYWYQQKSSQAPKLLFHYYDKDFNNEADTPDNFQSRRPNTSFCFLDIRSPGLGDTAMYLCATSSRESSYEQYFGPGTRLTVT.

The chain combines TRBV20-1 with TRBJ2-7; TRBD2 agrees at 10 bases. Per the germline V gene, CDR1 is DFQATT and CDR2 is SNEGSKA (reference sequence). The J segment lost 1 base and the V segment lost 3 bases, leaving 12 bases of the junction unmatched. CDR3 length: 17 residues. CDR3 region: CSASGEGAGGPSYEQYF. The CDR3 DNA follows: TGCAGTGCTAGCGGGGAAGGAGCGGGGGGGCCTTCCTACGAGCAGTACTTC.

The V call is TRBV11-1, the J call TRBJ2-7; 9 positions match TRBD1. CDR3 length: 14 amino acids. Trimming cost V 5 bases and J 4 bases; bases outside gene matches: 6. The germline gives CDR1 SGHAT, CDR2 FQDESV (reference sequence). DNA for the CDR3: TGTGCCAGCAGCACTGGGACAGGGATTTACGAGCAGTACTTC. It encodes CASSTGTGIYEQYF.

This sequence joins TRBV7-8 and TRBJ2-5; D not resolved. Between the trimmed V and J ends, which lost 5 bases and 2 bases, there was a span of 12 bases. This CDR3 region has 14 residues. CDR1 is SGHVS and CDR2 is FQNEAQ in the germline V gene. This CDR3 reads CASSLRLGQETQYF. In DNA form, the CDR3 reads TGTGCCAGCAGCCTCAGGTTGGGACAAGAGACCCAGTACTTC.